This T cell receptor beta chain was captured by sequencing in a study of T cell responses to AZD1222 COVID-19 vaccine (dated by TCRdb to the early 2020s). Study-level background: TCR sequencing was performed for roughly 250 trial participants, of whom about 200 were given two doses of AZD1222 and around 25 were given two doses of MenACWY control vaccine. Trial participants were enrolled by age into 18-55, 56-69 and 70-plus year subgroups, with roughly 150, 30 and 60 TCR-sequenced participants respectively.

The CDR3 regions of human TCRbeta chains were analyzed by immunosequencing. The authors' analysis ran thus. Repertoire TCRs were matched against a reference library of SARS-CoV-2-specific TCRs generated with the MIRA antigen-specificity platform. Breadth was defined as the fraction of unique TCRs that were SARS-CoV-2-associated. Depth was defined as the fraction of total T cells that were SARS-CoV-2-associated. Using the MIRA data, each spike-specific TCR was assigned both to the spike region to which the TCR was reactive and to a CD4 or CD8 class. Log10-transformed breadth and depth values were compared by one-way ANOVA with Sidak's multiple comparisons tests. Not all clones reach the TCRdb copy of this immuneACCESS table, which keeps in-frame sequences only. Checked studies attribute under half of the gap to unresolved V genes and leave the rest unexplained. Clone size and the V and J calls come from that table; the DNA yielded D and trimming. This sample comprises about 110,000 clones, roughly 90% of them detected only once. The ten largest clones represent about 15% of the sample.

This sample's time point label indicates: about 28 days (+/-7) after the second vaccine dose. AZD1222 recipients with second doses at about 4 weeks or about 12 weeks were pooled, because spike-specific TCR depth and breadth did not differ between schedules. Samples from vaccinated people were obtained from the UK trials COV001 and COV002, which included a single-blind randomized controlled phase 2/3 trial of AZD1222 (ChAdOx1 nCoV-19) in healthy adults. For TCRbeta chain sequencing, PBMC samples from trial participants were taken at day 0 and at day 28 after the second dose. As to this clone: What this receptor recognizes is not known. No clone much larger than this one lies a single base away; base qualities are absent.

CDR3 length: 14 amino acids, cysteine to phenylalanine. CDR3 DNA is the only sequence kept; it has 42 bases, read in frame from the first base. Trimming removed 4 bases from V and 2 bases from J, leaving 10 bases between the germline ends. In the germline V gene, CDR1 corresponds to SGHRS and CDR2 to YFSETQ. What the authors observed across the whole study: Conclusions about previously exposed vaccinees are limited, since just a handful of AZD1222 recipients were seropositive for SARS-CoV-2 at baseline. The vaccine-associated CD4 TCRs covered the entire spike protein, and the dominant responses fell in regions 160-218 and 743-854. The 56-69-year group was small, and its depth increase did not reach significance, likely because of low power. After two AZD1222 doses, both the breadth and the depth of spike-specific TCRs were significantly higher than at day 0 and than in MenACWY recipients. Epitopes outside the regions mutated in the B.1.351 and B.1.1.7 variants were reportedly recognized by nearly half of the unique spike-specific TCRs. No day 14 peak-response samples were available, so repertoires were characterized only after the peak T cell response. Participants were mostly white British, with more females than males. The authors suggested clonal diversity may have been underestimated.

The sequence links TRBV5-1 to TRBJ1-3, with TRBD1 tentatively as D gene (5 bases match). This sequence was found in an adult who received the AZD1222 COVID-19 vaccine. This material consisted of peripheral blood, taken 28 days after the second AZD1222 dose. The sequenced DNA: TGCGCCAGCAGCGGGGGAGATCCTGGAAACACCATATATTTT. The encoded protein is CASSGGDPGNTIYF.